A selection of T cell receptor beta chains follows, all from one sample in a study of blood T cell repertoires in COVID-19. Assay: immunoSEQ multiplex PCR; the TCRdb copy retains only in-frame clones and omits some. The sample holds thousands of clones, 93% seen once. Sequenced sample: peripheral blood. The receptors were gathered from a human donor in a cohort sampled during active COVID-19. Both conserved end residues are part of each CDR3. D genes are given only for firm matches. A clone size is listed for some rows: how often the clone was seen (once, few, many), or a class if it is expanded.

>.|TRBJ2-7|TRBV11-2|.
TGTGCCAGCAGCTTAGTGTGGGACATAACCTACGAGCAGTACTTC
CASSLVWDITYEQYF
>TRBD2|TRBJ2-7|TRBV28|.
TGTGCCAGCAGTTTCCCCTCCCCGACTAGCGGGAGGCCCCCCTACGAGCAGTACTTC
CASSFPSPTSGRPPYEQYF
>.|TRBJ2-7|TRBV28|.
TGTGCCAGCAGTTTGACAGGCCTCTCCTACGAGCAGTACTTC
CASSLTGLSYEQYF
>.|TRBJ2-2|TRBV28|.
TGTGCCAGCAACAGGCGCACCGGGGAGCTGTTTTTT
CASNRRTGELFF
>.|TRBJ2-7|TRBV25-1|.
TGTGCCAGCAGTGAATCGAGGGTTATCTCCTACGAGCAGTACTTC
CASSESRVISYEQYF
>TRBD2|TRBJ2-7|TRBV18|.
TGTGCCAGCTCAAGGTCCCAGCGGGGGTTGGCGGAGGGGAACGAGCAGTACTTC
CASSRSQRGLAEGNEQYF
>.|TRBJ1-2|TRBV12-3/TRBV12-4|.
TGTGCCAGCACCCTTCCCCCTACCTTTGGCTACACCTTC
CASTLPPTFGYTF
>.|TRBJ2-7|TRBV6-2/TRBV6-3|.
TGTGCCAGCAGTTACGGACTTGCCTACGAGCAGTACTTC
CASSYGLAYEQYF
>TRBD1|TRBJ2-5|TRBV28|.
TGTGCCAGCAGTTCCCGTCTCCGATCAGGGGGCGCGATGTATGAGACCCAGTACTTC
CASSSRLRSGGAMYETQYF
>.|TRBJ2-7|TRBV18|.
TGTGCCAGCTCACCAATCACGGGGAATAGCCCCTACGAGCAGTACTTC
CASSPITGNSPYEQYF
>.|TRBJ2-5|TRBV5-8|.
TGTGCCAGCAGCCTGGGGGGGACAGGCCAAGAGACCCAGTACTTC
CASSLGGTGQETQYF
>TRBD1|TRBJ2-3|TRBV28|.
TGTGCCAGCAGTTCGTCGGGACAGGGCACAGATACGCAGTATTTT
CASSSSGQGTDTQYF
>.|TRBJ2-5|TRBV7-6|few
TGTGCCAGCAGCTTAGGACAGGCTGTGAAGGCGGGAGAGACCCAGTACTTC
CASSLGQAVKAGETQYF
>TRBD1|TRBJ2-1|TRBV18|.
TGTGCCAGCTCCCGGACAGGTAGGAATGAGCAGTTCTTC
CASSRTGRNEQFF
>TRBD1|TRBJ1-1|TRBV5-1|.
TGCGCCAGCAGCCTTATGGGACAGGGGAACACTGAAGCTTTCTTT
CASSLMGQGNTEAFF
>TRBD2|TRBJ2-1|TRBV5-1|.
TGCGCCAGCAGCCCCGGGACTACCACATCCAATGAGCAGTTCTTC
CASSPGTTTSNEQFF
>.|TRBJ1-3|TRBV7-6|.
TGTGCCAGCAGCTTAGGCGGGCCGACCTCTGGAAACACCATATATTTT
CASSLGGPTSGNTIYF
>.|TRBJ1-5|TRBV7-2|.
TGTGCCAGCAGCTCAGGGTTGGCTCAGCCCCAGCATTTT
CASSSGLAQPQHF
>.|TRBJ2-4|TRBV4-1|.
TGCGCCAGCAGCCAAGAATCAGGGCAAAACATTCAGTACTTC
CASSQESGQNIQYF
>TRBD1|TRBJ2-3|TRBV9|.
TGTGCCAGCAGCGTCGGGACAGGGGCAGTCACAGATACGCAGTATTTT
CASSVGTGAVTDTQYF
>TRBD1|TRBJ1-2|TRBV10-3|.
TGTGCCATCACCCGGGACAGGGAAGGGCCTAACTATGGCTACACCTTC
CAITRDREGPNYGYTF
>TRBD2|TRBJ2-1|TRBV5-6|.
TGTGCCAGCAGCCTCTGGGCTAGCGGGGACAATGAGCAGTTCTTC
CASSLWASGDNEQFF
>TRBD1|TRBJ2-1|TRBV6-2/TRBV6-3|.
TGTGCCAGCAGTTACTCGACAGGGTTTTCTGAGCAGTTCTTC
CASSYSTGFSEQFF
>TRBD2|TRBJ2-3|TRBV5-6|.
TGTGCCAGCAGCGGGGAAAGCGGGGTCACAGATACGCAGTATTTT
CASSGESGVTDTQYF
>TRBD2|TRBJ2-3|TRBV6-2/TRBV6-3|.
TGTGCCAGCAGTTACCCGGGGACTAGCGGGAAGACAGATACGCAGTATTTT
CASSYPGTSGKTDTQYF
>TRBD1|TRBJ2-1|TRBV4-3|.
TGCGCCAGCAGCCAAGTATATTTTGGGACAGGAGTAAACAATGAGCAGTTCTTC
CASSQVYFGTGVNNEQFF
>.|TRBJ2-1|TRBV28|once
TGTGCCAGCAGTTTAGGGGTTTTAGCGACCTACAATGAGCAGTTCTTC
CASSLGVLATYNEQFF
>.|TRBJ1-2|TRBV4-1|.
TGCGCCAGCAGCCAAGGGGAAGGGGTTAACTATGGCTACACCTTC
CASSQGEGVNYGYTF
>.|TRBJ2-5|TRBV4-3|.
TGCGCCAGCAGCCAAGAGTCGCGTCCAGGCACGGAGACCCAGTACTTC
CASSQESRPGTETQYF
>TRBD1|TRBJ1-5|TRBV24-1|.
TGTGCCACCAGTGATTTAGGGGACAGGGTGCCCAATCAGCCCCAGCATTTT
CATSDLGDRVPNQPQHF
>.|TRBJ2-3|TRBV5-5|.
TGTGCCAGCAGCTTGGGGGCATCAACTAGCACAGATACGCAGTATTTT
CASSLGASTSTDTQYF
>.|TRBJ1-3|TRBV4-3|.
TGCGCCAGCAGCCAAGATACTACAAGCAGAAACACCATATATTTT
CASSQDTTSRNTIYF
>TRBD1|TRBJ2-5|TRBV19|.
TGTGCCAGTAGTCCCCAGCTGGGGTTACAGGGGCCAGCCTGGGAGACCCAGTACTTC
CASSPQLGLQGPAWETQYF
>.|TRBJ2-2|TRBV19|.
TGTGCCAGTAGTATCTCGCTAGCTACCACCGGGGAGCTGTTTTTT
CASSISLATTGELFF
>.|TRBJ1-6|TRBV5-4|.
TGTGCCAGCAGCGGGAACAGGGCCGAAGACTCACCCCTCCACTTT
CASSGNRAEDSPLHF
>.|TRBJ1-1|TRBV19|.
TGTGCCAGTAGTATAGATCCCTGGAACACTGAAGCTTTCTTT
CASSIDPWNTEAFF
>.|TRBJ1-3|TRBV7-2|.
TGTGCCAGCAGCTCAGCCACGGCTGGAAACACCATATATTTT
CASSSATAGNTIYF
>TRBD1|TRBJ1-1|TRBV6-6|.
TGTGCCAGCACCCAAGGGAGACAGGGGAACACTGAAGCTTTCTTT
CASTQGRQGNTEAFF
>.|TRBJ2-7|TRBV4-3|once
TGCGCCAGCAGCCAAGACCCGGGGACCTACGAGCAGTACTTC
CASSQDPGTYEQYF
>.|TRBJ2-3|TRBV12-3/TRBV12-4|.
TGTGCCAGCAGCATTGCGGCGGTCGATACGCAGTATTTT
CASSIAAVDTQYF
>.|TRBJ1-6|TRBV6-5|.
TGTGCCAGCAGTTCAGGTTTTAATTCACCCCTCCACTTT
CASSSGFNSPLHF
>TRBD2|TRBJ2-1|TRBV7-9|.
TGTGCCAGCAGGGGCACTAGCGGAACTTACAATGAGCAGTTCTTC
CASRGTSGTYNEQFF
>TRBD2|TRBJ2-5|TRBV14|few
TGTGCCAGCAGCCTTCTAGCGGGAGGCGGAGGGACCCAGTACTTC
CASSLLAGGGGTQYF
>TRBD2|TRBJ2-5|TRBV6-2/TRBV6-3|.
TGTGCCAGCAGTTACTCAAAAGGGGGACTAGCGGATCTTGCCCAGTACTTC
CASSYSKGGLADLAQYF
>TRBD2|TRBJ2-4|TRBV7-9|once
TGTGCCAGCAGCTTAGCGGCCAGGGCGGGGGACATTCAGTACTTC
CASSLAARAGDIQYF
>.|TRBJ2-7|TRBV19|.
TGTGCCAGAACCCAGCTAGCGCTCAATTCTCGTGGAAGCTTCAACGAGCAGTACTTC
CARTQLALNSRGSFNEQYF
>.|TRBJ2-7|TRBV6-5|.
TGTGCCAGCAGTTACGGCGCGGCAGCCTACGAGCAGTACTTC
CASSYGAAAYEQYF
>.|TRBJ1-6|TRBV19|.
TGTGCCAGTAGACTGGGGCGTCAGGGGTCGAATTCACCCCTCCACTTT
CASRLGRQGSNSPLHF
>TRBD2|TRBJ2-2|TRBV19|.
TGTGCCAGTAGAAGTCTTAGCGGGAGCCCTAGTACCGGGGAGCTGTTTTTT
CASRSLSGSPSTGELFF
>TRBD1|TRBJ2-1|TRBV12-3/TRBV12-4|.
TGTGCCAGCAGTTTAGCCAGGGGGCATGAGCAGTTCTTC
CASSLARGHEQFF
>TRBD1|TRBJ2-5|TRBV7-2|once
TGTGCCAGCAGCTCCGGACAGGTCCAAGAGACCCAGTACTTC
CASSSGQVQETQYF